Here is one TCR beta chain with its context. The antigen remains unidentified. This table comes from immunoSEQ multiplex PCR, and its TCRdb copy is limited to in-frame clones, with some not included. The table includes roughly 75,000 clones, about nine tenths detected once. This entry comes from a study of OX40 agonist ivuxolimab in advanced cancers. Study-wide context: The dose-escalation cohort had hepatocellular carcinoma, melanoma, renal cell or head and neck cancer.

Study-wide points: Doses of 0.1 to 3.0 mg/kg were accompanied by clonal expansion of CD4+ and CD8+ blood T cells by week 6. The study found that CD8+ T cells averaged more expanded clones than CD4+.

Deletions cut 0 bases from V and 2 bases from J, with 11 bases between. The V gene's germline CDR1 is SEHNR and CDR2 FQNEAQ (reference sequence). The CDR3 is 16 residues long. This chain links TRBV7-9 with TRBJ2-1; tentative D call: TRBD1 (6 bases). This specimen was CD4+ or CD8+ T cells sorted from blood, taken in a trial of the OX40 agonist ivuxolimab. The source is an adult with an advanced solid tumor such as melanoma, head and neck, liver or kidney cancer. The CDR3 sequence is CASSLALGATYNEQFF. DNA of the CDR3: TGTGCCAGCAGCTTAGCGCTGGGGGCAACCTACAATGAGCAGTTCTTC.